This passage covers 15 T cell receptor beta chains from one sample sequenced in a study of human T cells and chemical hapten exposure. TCRdb redid the calling of the 5' RACE reads with MiXCR, one entry per CDR3 protein. The sample has under 85,000 distinct CDR3 sequences; approximately 7.7% are singletons. Whole blood that had not been fractionated was the source of extracted total RNA. These receptors all stem from a male donor in good health.

V usage is TRBV29-1 and J usage is TRBJ2-3; D may be TRBD1 or TRBD2 (5 bases each). The ends were cut back, 0 bases at V and 4 bases at J, with 14 bases in the middle. The CDR3 extends over 15 amino acids. CDR1 is SQVTM, CDR2 ANQGSEA, per germline. The DNA for the CDR3 is TGCAGCGTTGAAGAGACACTAGGGGCGGCAGATACGCAGTATTTT. Translation gives CSVEETLGAADTQYF.

This clonotype was recorded a few times. The chain is built from TRBV24-1 and TRBJ2-1, with TRBD1 as a possible D gene (6 bases). The CDR3 runs to 12 residues. The V end was cut by 0 bases, the J end by 11 bases, with 7 bases between. CDR1 is KGHDR, CDR2 SFDVKD, per germline. The CDR3 DNA is TGTGCCACCAGTGATTTGCGGGACAAGCAGTTCTTC. It translates to CATSDLRDKQFF.

The genes are TRBV15 and TRBJ2-5; D gene ambiguous. CDR1 is LNHNV, CDR2 YYDKDF, per germline (reference sequence). V lost 4 bases, J lost 4 bases, and 7 bases lay in between. CDR3 length: 12 residues. CDR3: CATSNALETQYF. CDR3 sequence (DNA): TGTGCCACCAGCAATGCTTTAGAGACCCAGTACTTC.

This clonotype was seen at least ten times. V and J are TRBV12-3 or TRBV12-4 and TRBJ2-7, with 7 bases lining up with TRBD1. Germline trimming cut 4 bases from V and 4 bases from J; bases unmatched to any gene: 7. CDR3 length equals 14 residues. CDR3 sequence: CASSYTGVGYEQYF. CDR3 bases: TGTGCCAGCAGTTACACAGGGGTGGGGTACGAGCAGTACTTC.

The chain carries TRBV7-9 and TRBJ1-4, with 9 bases lining up with TRBD1. CDR1 and CDR2 from the germline V gene are SEHNR and FQNEAQ (reference sequence). This CDR3 comprises 15 residues. J gave up 1 base and V 4 bases, and 1 base lay outside the gene matches. The CDR3 sequence is CASSSTGGTNEKLFF. In DNA form, the CDR3 reads TGTGCCAGCAGCTCGACAGGGGGAACTAATGAAAAACTGTTTTTT.

This clonotype occurred a few times. The V and J genes are TRBV6-6 and TRBJ1-1; tentatively, D is TRBD1 (5 bases). The CDR3 has 14 residues. V dropped 2 bases and J dropped 4 bases, with 11 bases sitting between them. Germline V gives CDR1 MNHNY, CDR2 SVGAGI (reference sequence). In nucleotides, the CDR3 is TGTGCCAGCAGTTACGGATTAGGGGTCACTGAAGCTTTCTTT. Amino acids: CASSYGLGVTEAFF.

Only a few counts were recorded for this clonotype. V gene TRBV6-2 or TRBV6-3 combines with J gene TRBJ2-7; D remains ambiguous. V lost 7 bases to trimming and J lost 0 bases, with 10 bases between them. In germline, CDR1 is MNHEY, CDR2 SVGEGT. This CDR3 is built from 13 residues. The CDR3, as DNA: TGTGCCAGCAATGAAGGCAGCTCCTACGAGCAGTACTTC. This codes for CASNEGSSYEQYF.

This chain joins TRBV27 and TRBJ1-5; 11 nucleotides line up with TRBD1. The CDR3 covers 16 residues. Germline loops: CDR1 MNHEY, CDR2 SMNVEV (reference sequence). Trimming at V came to 6 bases and at J to 1 base, leaving 5 bases not matched to a gene. This CDR3 is CASSPGTGGSNQPQHF. CDR3 DNA: TGTGCCAGCAGCCCTGGGACAGGGGGAAGCAATCAGCCCCAGCATTTT.

The chain has TRBV14 and TRBJ1-2; D is perhaps TRBD1 (5 bases). Germline CDR1 is SGHDN and CDR2 is FVKESK. CDR3 length: 14 amino acids. V lost 1 base, J lost 8 bases, and 14 bases lay in between. For the CDR3, the DNA is TGTGCCAGCAGCCAAGCGGGAGGGGCACGGGGCTACACCTTC. Protein sequence: CASSQAGGARGYTF.

The genes are TRBV3-1 and TRBJ2-7; TRBD1 aligns across 7 bases. Germline V lookup: CDR1 LGHDT, CDR2 YNNKEL (reference sequence). The CDR3 is 17 amino acids. V trimming: 0 bases; J trimming: 0 bases; junction bases outside the gene matches: 8. The CDR3 loop reads CASSQEPPGQYSYEQYF. CDR3 in DNA: TGTGCCAGCAGCCAAGAGCCTCCGGGACAGTACTCCTACGAGCAGTACTTC.

The chain has TRBV7-2 and TRBJ1-4; D is ambiguous. Germline CDR1 SGHTA, CDR2 FQGNSA. Trimming left V 6 bases short and J 3 bases short, with 8 bases between. The CDR3 sequence is 13 residues long. The CDR3 DNA sequence: TGTGCCAGCAGGGGTGGGCCTAATGAAAAACTGTTTTTT. Translated, it gives CASRGGPNEKLFF.

This clonotype was recorded at least ten times. The V gene is TRBV20-1, the J gene TRBJ1-4, with unresolved D. The CDR3 has 12 residues. Germline CDR1 and CDR2: DFQATT and SNEGSKA (reference sequence). V lost 3 bases and J lost 6, with 8 bases in between. DNA for the CDR3: TGCAGTGCTAGGGGGAGGGATGAAAAACTGTTTTTT. Protein: CSARGRDEKLFF.

This clonotype was detected a few times. This chain uses TRBV7-2 with TRBJ1-1, with 9 nucleotides matching TRBD1. The CDR3 length is 17 residues. After removal of 4 bases from V and 0 bases from J, the junction contained 9 bases not matched to a gene. Germline assignment: CDR1 SGHTA and CDR2 FQGNSA. The CDR3 sequence: CASSSITGQGVNTEAFF. The CDR3 bases are TGTGCCAGCAGCTCTATAACGGGACAGGGAGTGAACACTGAAGCTTTCTTT.

This clonotype occurred a few times. The CDR3 spells CSAPRGSGSDTQYF. The CDR3 region has the DNA TGCAGTGCGCCCAGGGGATCAGGGTCAGATACGCAGTATTTT. The rearrangement links TRBV20-1 to TRBJ2-3; D is perhaps TRBD1 (6 bases). Germline loops: CDR1 DFQATT, CDR2 SNEGSKA (reference sequence). This CDR3 comprises 14 residues. Trimming pared 6 bases from V and 4 bases from J, leaving 17 bases between.

This chain links TRBV6-5 with TRBJ1-2; 8 bases map to TRBD1. With V trimmed by 7 bases and J by 6 bases, 4 bases remained unmatched. The CDR3 spans 12 residues. CDR1 is MNHEY and CDR2 is SVGAGI in the germline V gene. This chain's CDR3 is CASTGGRHGYTF. As DNA, the CDR3 is TGTGCCAGCACAGGGGGCAGGCATGGCTACACCTTC.